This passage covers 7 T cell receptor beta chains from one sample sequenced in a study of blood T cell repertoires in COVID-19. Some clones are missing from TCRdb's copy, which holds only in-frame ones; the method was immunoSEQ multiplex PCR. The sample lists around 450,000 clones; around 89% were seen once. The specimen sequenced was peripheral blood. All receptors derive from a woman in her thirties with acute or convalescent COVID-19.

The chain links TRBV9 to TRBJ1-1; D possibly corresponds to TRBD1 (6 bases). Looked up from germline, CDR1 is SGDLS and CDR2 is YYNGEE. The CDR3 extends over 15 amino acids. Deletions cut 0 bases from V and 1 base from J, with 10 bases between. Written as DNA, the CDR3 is TGTGCCAGCAGCGTAGAAGGCAGGGGGAACACTGAAGCTTTCTTT. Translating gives CASSVEGRGNTEAFF.

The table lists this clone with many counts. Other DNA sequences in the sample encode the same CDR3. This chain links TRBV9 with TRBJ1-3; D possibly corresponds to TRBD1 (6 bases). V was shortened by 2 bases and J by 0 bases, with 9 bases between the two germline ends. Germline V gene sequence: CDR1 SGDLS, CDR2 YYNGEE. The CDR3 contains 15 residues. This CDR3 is CASSVGQSSGNTIYF. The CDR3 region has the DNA TGTGCCAGCAGCGTCGGACAGTCCTCTGGAAACACCATATATTTT.

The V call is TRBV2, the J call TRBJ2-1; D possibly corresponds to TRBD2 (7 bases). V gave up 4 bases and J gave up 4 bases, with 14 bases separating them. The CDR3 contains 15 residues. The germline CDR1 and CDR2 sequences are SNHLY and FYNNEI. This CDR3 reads CASSVGGGAYNEQFF. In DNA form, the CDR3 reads TGTGCCAGCAGTGTTGGGGGGGGCGCATACAATGAGCAGTTCTTC.

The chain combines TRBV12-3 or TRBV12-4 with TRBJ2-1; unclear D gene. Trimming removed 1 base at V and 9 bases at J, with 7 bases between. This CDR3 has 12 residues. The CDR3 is CASSLGLGEQFF. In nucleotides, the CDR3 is TGTGCCAGCAGTTTAGGGCTTGGTGAGCAGTTCTTC.

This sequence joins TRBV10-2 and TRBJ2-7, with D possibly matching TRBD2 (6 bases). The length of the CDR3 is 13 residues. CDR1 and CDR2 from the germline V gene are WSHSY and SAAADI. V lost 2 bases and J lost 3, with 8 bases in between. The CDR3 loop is CASSEGTDYEQYF. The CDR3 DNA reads TGCGCCAGCAGTGAGGGGACTGACTACGAGCAGTACTTC.

CDR3 sequence (DNA): TGCGCCAGCAGCCGGACTAGCGGGGGGGCTTGGGGCTACGAGCAGTACTTC. Protein sequence: CASSRTSGGAWGYEQYF. The rearrangement uses TRBV10-2 and TRBJ2-7, with 15 positions matching TRBD2. Germline trimming cut 6 bases from V and 3 bases from J; bases unmatched to any gene: 9. This CDR3 has 17 residues. Germline V lookup: CDR1 WSHSY, CDR2 SAAADI.

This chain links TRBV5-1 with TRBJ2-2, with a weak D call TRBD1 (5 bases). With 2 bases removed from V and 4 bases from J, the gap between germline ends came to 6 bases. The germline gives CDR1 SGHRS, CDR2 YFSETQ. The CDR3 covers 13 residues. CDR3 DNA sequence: TGCGCCAGCAGCTTAGGGGTCACCGGGGAGCTGTTTTTT. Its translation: CASSLGVTGELFF.